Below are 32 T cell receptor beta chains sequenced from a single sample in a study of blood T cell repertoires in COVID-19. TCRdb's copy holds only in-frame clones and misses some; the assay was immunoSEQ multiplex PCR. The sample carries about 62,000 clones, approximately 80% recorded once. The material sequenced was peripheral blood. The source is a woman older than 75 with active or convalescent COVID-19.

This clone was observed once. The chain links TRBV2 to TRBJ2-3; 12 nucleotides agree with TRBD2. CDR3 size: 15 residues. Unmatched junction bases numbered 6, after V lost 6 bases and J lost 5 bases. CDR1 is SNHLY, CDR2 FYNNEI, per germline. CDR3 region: CASRETSGGEDTQYF. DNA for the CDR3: TGTGCCAGCAGGGAGACTAGCGGGGGTGAAGATACGCAGTATTTT.

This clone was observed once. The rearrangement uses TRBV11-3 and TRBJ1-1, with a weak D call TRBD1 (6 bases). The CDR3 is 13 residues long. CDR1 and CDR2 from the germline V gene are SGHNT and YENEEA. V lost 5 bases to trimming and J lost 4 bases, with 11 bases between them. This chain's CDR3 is CASSEGGGTEAFF. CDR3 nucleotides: TGTGCCAGCAGCGAAGGGGGTGGCACTGAAGCTTTCTTT.

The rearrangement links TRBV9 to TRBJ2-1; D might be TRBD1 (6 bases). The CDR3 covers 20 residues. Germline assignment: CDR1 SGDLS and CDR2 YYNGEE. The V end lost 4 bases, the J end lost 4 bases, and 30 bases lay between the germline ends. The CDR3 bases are TGTGCCAGCAGCTTATTCCCCGGAGGAGGCCTCCTTGGGACATACAATGAGCAGTTCTTC. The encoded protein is CASSLFPGGGLLGTYNEQFF.

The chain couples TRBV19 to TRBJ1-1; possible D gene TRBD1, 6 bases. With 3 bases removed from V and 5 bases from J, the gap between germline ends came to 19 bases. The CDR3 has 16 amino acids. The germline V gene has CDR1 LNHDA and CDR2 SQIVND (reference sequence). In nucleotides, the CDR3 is TGTGCCAGTAGTATGAGGGGCAGAGGGGGGGAGACTGAAGCTTTCTTT. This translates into CASSMRGRGGETEAFF.

This CDR3 reads CAWKGQGWPEAFF. The DNA of the CDR3 is TGTGCCTGGAAAGGACAGGGTTGGCCTGAAGCTTTCTTT. V usage is TRBV30 and J usage is TRBJ1-1, with TRBD1 identical over 8 bases. The length of the CDR3 is 13 residues. Trimming removed 4 bases from V and 6 bases from J; junction bases left unmatched: 7. Germline loops: CDR1 GTSNPN, CDR2 SVGIG (reference sequence).

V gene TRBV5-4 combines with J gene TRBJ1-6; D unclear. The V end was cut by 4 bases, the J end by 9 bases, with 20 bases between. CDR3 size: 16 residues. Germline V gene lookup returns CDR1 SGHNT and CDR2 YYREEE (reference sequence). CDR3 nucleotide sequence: TGTGCCAGCAGCCCCACAAATCGGGGAGATGGTTCACCCCTCCACTTT. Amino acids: CASSPTNRGDGSPLHF.

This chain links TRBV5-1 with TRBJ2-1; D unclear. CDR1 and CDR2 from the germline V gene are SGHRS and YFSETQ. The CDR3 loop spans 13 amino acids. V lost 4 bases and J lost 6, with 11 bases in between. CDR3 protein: CASSPNTGNEQFF. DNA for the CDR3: TGCGCCAGCAGCCCGAATACCGGCAATGAGCAGTTCTTC.

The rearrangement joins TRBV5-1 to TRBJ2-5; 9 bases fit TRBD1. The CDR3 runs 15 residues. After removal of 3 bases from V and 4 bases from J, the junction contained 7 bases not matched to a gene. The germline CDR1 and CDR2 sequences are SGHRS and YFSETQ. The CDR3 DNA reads TGCGCCAGCAGCTCACTAACAGGGGGCGGAGAGACCCAGTACTTC. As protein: CASSSLTGGGETQYF.

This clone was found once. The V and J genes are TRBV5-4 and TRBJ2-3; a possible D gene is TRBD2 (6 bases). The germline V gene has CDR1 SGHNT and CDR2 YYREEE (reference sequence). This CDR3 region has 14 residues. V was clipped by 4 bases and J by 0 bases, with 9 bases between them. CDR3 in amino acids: CASSTGTSTDTQYF. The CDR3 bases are TGTGCCAGCAGCACCGGGACTAGCACAGATACGCAGTATTTT.

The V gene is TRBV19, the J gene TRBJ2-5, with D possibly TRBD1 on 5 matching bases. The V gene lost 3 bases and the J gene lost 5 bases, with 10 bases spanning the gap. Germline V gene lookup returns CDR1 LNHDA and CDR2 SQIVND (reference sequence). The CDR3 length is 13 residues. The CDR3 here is CASSMAGMETQYF. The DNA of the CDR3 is TGTGCCAGTAGTATGGCAGGGATGGAGACCCAGTACTTC.

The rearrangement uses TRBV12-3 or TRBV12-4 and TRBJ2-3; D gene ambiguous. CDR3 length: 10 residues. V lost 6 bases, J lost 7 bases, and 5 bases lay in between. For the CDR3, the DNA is TGTGCCAGCAGCAGAAATACGCAGTATTTT. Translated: CASSRNTQYF.

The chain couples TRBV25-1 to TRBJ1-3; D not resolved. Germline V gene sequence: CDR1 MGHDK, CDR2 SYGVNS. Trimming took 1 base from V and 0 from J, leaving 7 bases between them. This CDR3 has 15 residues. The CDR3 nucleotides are TGTGCCAGCAGTGAATCCGGGTTCTCTGGAAACACCATATATTTT. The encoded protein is CASSESGFSGNTIYF.

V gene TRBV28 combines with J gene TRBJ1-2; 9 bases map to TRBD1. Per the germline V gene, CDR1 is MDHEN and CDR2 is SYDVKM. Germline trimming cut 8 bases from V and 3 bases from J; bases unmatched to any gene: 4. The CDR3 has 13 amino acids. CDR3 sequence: CASHRGLDYGYTF. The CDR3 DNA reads TGTGCCAGCCACAGGGGGCTGGACTATGGCTACACCTTC.

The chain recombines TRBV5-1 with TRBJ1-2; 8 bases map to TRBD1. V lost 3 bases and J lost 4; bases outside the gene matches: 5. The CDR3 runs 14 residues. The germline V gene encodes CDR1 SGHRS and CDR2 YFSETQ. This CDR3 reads CASSSTGEGYGYTF. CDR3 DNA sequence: TGCGCCAGCAGCTCGACAGGGGAGGGCTATGGCTACACCTTC. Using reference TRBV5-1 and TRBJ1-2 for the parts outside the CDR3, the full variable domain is KAGVTQTPRYLIKTRGQQVTLSCSPISGHRSVSWYQQTPGQGLQFLFEYFSETQRNKGNFPGRFSGRQFSNSRSEMNVSTLELGDSALYLCASSSTGEGYGYTFGSGTRLTVV.

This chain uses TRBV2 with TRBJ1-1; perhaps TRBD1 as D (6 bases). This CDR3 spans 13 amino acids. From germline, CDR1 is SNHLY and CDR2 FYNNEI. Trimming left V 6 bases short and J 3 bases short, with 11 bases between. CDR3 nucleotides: TGTGCCAGCAGCGAGGGGGTTTACACTGAAGCTTTCTTT. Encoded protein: CASSEGVYTEAFF.

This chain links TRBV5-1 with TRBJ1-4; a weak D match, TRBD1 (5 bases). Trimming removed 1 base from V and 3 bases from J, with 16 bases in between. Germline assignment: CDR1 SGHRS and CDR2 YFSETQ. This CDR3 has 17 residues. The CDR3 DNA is TGCGCCAGCAGCTTGTTCGGGGGAGGAGAGGCTAATGAAAAACTGTTTTTT. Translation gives CASSLFGGGEANEKLFF. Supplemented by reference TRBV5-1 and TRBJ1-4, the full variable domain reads KAGVTQTPRYLIKTRGQQVTLSCSPISGHRSVSWYQQTPGQGLQFLFEYFSETQRNKGNFPGRFSGRQFSNSRSEMNVSTLELGDSALYLCASSLFGGGEANEKLFFGSGTQLSVL.

CDR3 region: CASSAQPHSPLHF. CDR3 DNA sequence: TGTGCCAGCAGCGCACAGCCTCATTCACCCCTCCACTTT. The chain joins TRBV5-6 to TRBJ1-6; D remains unclear. The CDR3 runs to 13 residues. The V gene lost 4 bases and the J gene lost 8 bases, with 10 bases spanning the gap. Per the germline V gene, CDR1 is SGHDT and CDR2 is YYEEEE.

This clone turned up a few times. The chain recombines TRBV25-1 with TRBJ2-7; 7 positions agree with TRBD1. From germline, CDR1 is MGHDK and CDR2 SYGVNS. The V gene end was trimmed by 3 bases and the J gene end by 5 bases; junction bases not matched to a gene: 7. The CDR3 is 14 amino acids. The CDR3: CASSDWGQYDEQYF. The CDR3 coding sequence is TGTGCCAGCAGTGACTGGGGACAGTACGACGAGCAGTACTTC.

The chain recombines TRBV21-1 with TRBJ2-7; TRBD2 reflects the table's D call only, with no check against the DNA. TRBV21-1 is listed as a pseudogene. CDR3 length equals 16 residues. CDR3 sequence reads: CASTLGRGGCSKEQYF. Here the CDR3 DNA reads TGTGCCAGCACCCTAGGGCGGGGGGGCTGTTCGAAAGAGCAGTACTTC.

In nucleotides, the CDR3 is TGTGCCAGCAGAGGACTAGCGGGGCCCTCCTACAATGAGCAGTTCTTC. It translates to CASRGLAGPSYNEQFF. The chain uses TRBV3-1 (or the pseudogene TRBV3-2) and TRBJ2-1; the match to TRBD2 covers 12 bases. The CDR3 length is 16 residues. Germline V gene lookup returns CDR1 LGHDT and CDR2 YNNKEL (reference sequence). Germline trimming cut 6 bases from V and 0 bases from J; bases unmatched to any gene: 3.

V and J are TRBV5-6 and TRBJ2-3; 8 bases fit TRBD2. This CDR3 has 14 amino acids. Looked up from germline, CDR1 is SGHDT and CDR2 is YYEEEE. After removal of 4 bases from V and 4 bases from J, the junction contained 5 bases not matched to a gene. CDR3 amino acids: CASSETSAADTQYF. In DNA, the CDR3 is TGTGCCAGCAGCGAGACTAGCGCGGCAGATACGCAGTATTTT.

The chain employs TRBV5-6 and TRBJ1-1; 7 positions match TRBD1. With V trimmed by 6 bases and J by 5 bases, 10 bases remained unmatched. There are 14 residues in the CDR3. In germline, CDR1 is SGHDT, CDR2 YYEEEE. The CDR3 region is CASTTGARGTEAFF. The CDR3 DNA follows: TGTGCCAGCACCACAGGGGCCCGAGGGACTGAAGCTTTCTTT.

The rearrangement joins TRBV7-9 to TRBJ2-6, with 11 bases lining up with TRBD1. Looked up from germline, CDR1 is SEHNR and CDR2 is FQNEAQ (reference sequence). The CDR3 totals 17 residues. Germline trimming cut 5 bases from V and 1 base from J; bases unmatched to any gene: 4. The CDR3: CASSGTGGWSGANVLTF. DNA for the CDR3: TGTGCCAGCAGCGGGACAGGGGGGTGGTCTGGGGCCAACGTCCTGACTTTC. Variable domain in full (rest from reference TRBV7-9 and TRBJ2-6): DTGVSQNPRHKITKRGQNVTFRCDPISEHNRLYWYRQTLGQGPEFLTYFQNEAQLEKSRLLSDRFSAERPKGSFSTLEIQRTEQGDSAMYLCASSGTGGWSGANVLTFGAGSRLTVL.

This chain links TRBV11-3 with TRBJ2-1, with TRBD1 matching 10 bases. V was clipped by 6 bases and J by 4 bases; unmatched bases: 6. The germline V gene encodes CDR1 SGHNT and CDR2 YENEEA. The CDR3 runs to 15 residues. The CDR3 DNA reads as TGTGCCAGCAGGGCGACAGGGGGCTCTTACAATGAGCAGTTCTTC. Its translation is CASRATGGSYNEQFF.

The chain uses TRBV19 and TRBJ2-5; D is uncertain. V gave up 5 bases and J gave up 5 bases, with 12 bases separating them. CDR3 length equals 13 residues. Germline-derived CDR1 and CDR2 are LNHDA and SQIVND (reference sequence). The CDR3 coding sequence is TGTGCCAGTAGTGGAACAGTGACGGAGACCCAGTACTTC. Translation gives CASSGTVTETQYF. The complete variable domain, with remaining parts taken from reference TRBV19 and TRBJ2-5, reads DGGITQSPKYLFRKEGQNVTLSCEQNLNHDAMYWYRQDPGQGLRLIYYSQIVNDFQKGDIAEGYSVSREKKESFPLTVTSAQKNPTAFYLCASSGTVTETQYFGPGTRLLVL.

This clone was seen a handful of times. Written as DNA, the CDR3 is TGTGCCAGCAGCCCGTCGTCAGGGGGACTGGGCTATGGCTACACCTTC. This gives the protein CASSPSSGGLGYGYTF. The V call is TRBV7-3, the J call TRBJ1-2; 7 bases map to TRBD1. The CDR3 runs 16 residues. V lost 5 bases, J lost 4 bases, and 13 bases stayed unmatched. Germline-derived CDR1 and CDR2 are SGHTA and FQGTGA.

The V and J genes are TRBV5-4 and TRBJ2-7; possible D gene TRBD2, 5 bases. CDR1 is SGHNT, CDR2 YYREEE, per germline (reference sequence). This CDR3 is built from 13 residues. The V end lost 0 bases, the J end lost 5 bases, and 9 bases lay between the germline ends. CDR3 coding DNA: TGTGCCAGCAGCTTGGCCGACGGGGACGAGCAGTACTTC. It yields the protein CASSLADGDEQYF.

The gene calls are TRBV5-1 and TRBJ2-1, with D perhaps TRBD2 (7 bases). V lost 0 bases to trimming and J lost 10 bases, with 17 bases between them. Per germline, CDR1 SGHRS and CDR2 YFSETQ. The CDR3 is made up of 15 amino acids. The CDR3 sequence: CASSLEGGLFNEQFF. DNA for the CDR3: TGCGCCAGCAGCTTGGAGGGGGGGCTATTCAACGAGCAGTTCTTC.

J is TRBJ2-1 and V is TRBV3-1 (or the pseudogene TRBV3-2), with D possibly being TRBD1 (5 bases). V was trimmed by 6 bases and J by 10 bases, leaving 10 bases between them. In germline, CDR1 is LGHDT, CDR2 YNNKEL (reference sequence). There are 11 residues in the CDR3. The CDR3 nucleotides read TGTGCCAGCAGGAAACAGGACGAGCAGTTCTTC. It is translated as CASRKQDEQFF.

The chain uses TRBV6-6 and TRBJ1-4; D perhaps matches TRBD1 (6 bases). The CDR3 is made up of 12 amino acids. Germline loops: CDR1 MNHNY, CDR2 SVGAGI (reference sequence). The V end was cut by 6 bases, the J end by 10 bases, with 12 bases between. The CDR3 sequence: CASRLTRGKLFF. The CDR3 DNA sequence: TGTGCCAGCAGACTCACCAGGGGAAAACTGTTTTTT.

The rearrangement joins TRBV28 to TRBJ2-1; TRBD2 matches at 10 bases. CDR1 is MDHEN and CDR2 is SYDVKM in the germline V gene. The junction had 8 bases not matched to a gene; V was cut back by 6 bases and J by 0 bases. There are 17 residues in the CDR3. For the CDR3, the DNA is TGTGCCAGCAGCAATGGACTAGCGGTATTCTCCTACAATGAGCAGTTCTTC. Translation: CASSNGLAVFSYNEQFF.

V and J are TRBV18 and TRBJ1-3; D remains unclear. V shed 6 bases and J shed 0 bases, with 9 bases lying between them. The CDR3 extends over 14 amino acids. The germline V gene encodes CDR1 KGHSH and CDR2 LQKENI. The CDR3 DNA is TGTGCCAGCTCCGCAGGAATCTCTGGAAACACCATATATTTT. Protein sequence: CASSAGISGNTIYF.